This T cell receptor (beta chain) was observed in a study of beta chain features in type 1 diabetes (dated 2018 in TCRdb). About the study as a whole: Mean age, gender distribution, total cell number and subset yield were not different between patients and healthy donors. Across all samples, 107,917,701 sorted cells were examined, and cell number per subset correlated strongly with RNA yield. In the study, TCRB repertoires of sorted circulating CD4+ T cell subsets from recently diagnosed type 1 diabetes patients were compared with those of matched healthy donors. Whereas all 30 or so donors provided naive and central memory subsets, regulatory and stem cell-like memory subsets were isolated from just 8 patients and about 8 healthy donors.

The entire amount of isolated RNA was reverse transcribed using the High Capacity cDNA Reverse Transcription Kit, so the sequenced TCRB transcripts were expressed ones. Naive, central memory and regulatory T cell samples underwent deep immunoSEQ sequencing, averaging around 4 million total reads per sample. Sorted cells were lysed in RLT buffer and RNA was extracted with DNase-treated RNeasy Micro or Mini kits, depending on cell number. To prevent cross-contamination, every cell subset was processed on its own, while patient and healthy donor samples were processed together. Using the immunoSEQ multiplex PCR, TCRB sequences were amplified from cDNA into 87-bp fragments spanning the CDR3 region. Sequencing of the amplicons was done on the Illumina HiSeq platform. In the original analysis: PCR bias was corrected computationally using synthetic template baselines, and reads within Hamming distance 2 were collapsed, with unmergeable singletons discarded. Reads were aligned against IMGT so that V, D and J genes, CDR3 length and insertions or deletions at six rearrangement sites could be assigned. Within each subset, clonotype counts were normalized to the number of sorted cells before true diversity and Gini coefficients were calculated with the tcR R package. The overlap coefficient, calculated on TCRB nucleotide sequences, was used to quantify repertoire sharing. Out-of-frame TCRB sequences from naive cells were analyzed as a proxy for the pre-selection repertoire. TCRdb carries this immuneACCESS record with in-frame sequences only. Its versions omit some clonotypes, under half of them owing to an unresolved V gene in the studies checked, with the rest unexplained. V and J calls and clone size come straight from that table; D and trimming were deduced from the DNA. Across this sample there are some 640,000 clones, with about an eighth seen only once. The ten top clones hold around 0.04% of the sample.

Each donor gave one peripheral blood draw, averaging approximately 120 mL, which was collected into heparinised tubes. A BD FACSAria II was used to sort naive, central memory, regulatory and stem cell-like memory CD4+ T cells with a panel that included CD45RO, CCR7, CD25, CD127, CD95 and CD27. A purity above 95% was achieved for all sorted populations. PBMCs were separated immediately by Lymphoprep density gradient centrifugation and were stained directly, without being cultured. To minimize batch effects, samples were stained and sorted in pairs, one healthy donor with one patient per experiment. From the cysteine up to the phenylalanine, the CDR3 has a length of 15 residues. Solely the CDR3 DNA is kept, with 45 bases framed from the first base. Trimming takes 7 bases from V and 2 bases from J, and the germline ends sit 17 bases apart. CDR1 and CDR2, per the germline V gene, are SGHRS and YFSETQ.

This clone turned up a few times. The target of this receptor is not known. No much larger clone exists at a distance of one base, and base qualities are not known. The research as a whole found: Only small numbers of individuals were included in the HLA sub-analyses, which left unresolved whether HLA type had any influence on TCRB rearrangement. At VDJ recombination sites, type 1 diabetes patients had fewer insertions and more deleted nucleotides, which implies abnormalities in thymic rearrangement. Naive, central memory and regulatory TCRB repertoires appeared more similar among patients than among healthy donors. PCR may preferentially amplify shorter templates, but because patient and control samples were amplified and corrected together, any resulting skew would affect both groups equally. Type 1 diabetes patients showed a moderate but significant shortening of TCRB CDR3 length in all four CD4+ subsets. Because cDNA was sequenced instead of genomic DNA, highly expressing activated cells could be over-represented, though the groups showed no difference in activation or CD3 levels.

The V gene is TRBV5-1 and the J gene is TRBJ2-3, with no D gene named confidently. The TCR originated in a man younger than 35 with type 1 diabetes. Sequencing was carried out using naive CD4+ T cells from blood. In light of the paper, this sample's cell subset or site label describes: true naive CD4+ T cells. The nucleotides are TGCGCCAGCCAGAGATACACCGCTACCACAGATACGCAGTATTTT. Protein translation: CASQRYTATTDTQYF.